These T cell receptor beta chains were read from a single sample in a study of Graves' ophthalmopathy and Graves' hyperthyroidism. TCRdb processed the multiplex PCR reads anew with MiXCR; each CDR3 protein has one entry. The data show 230,000 or so distinct CDR3 sequences, less than 55% seen once. The specimen sequenced was peripheral blood. These receptors came from an adult man with Graves' ophthalmopathy. CDR3s include the opening cysteine and the closing phenylalanine or tryptophan. A D gene is named only where the DNA matches it firmly. Clone size is given for some rows only: seen once, a few or many times, or a class if the clone is expanded.

j_call cdr3_length d_call clone_size v_call cdr3_aa cdr3_nt
TRBJ2-7 14 . . TRBV7-9 CASSLGTVSYEQYF TGTGCCAGCAGCTTAGGAACAGTCTCCTACGAGCAGTACTTC
TRBJ2-2 12 . . TRBV10-2 CASSVGIGELFF TGCGCCAGCAGTGTGGGTATCGGGGAGCTGTTTTTT
TRBJ2-7 14 . many TRBV24-1 CATSQRDISYEQYF TGTGCCACCAGTCAGAGGGACATCTCCTACGAGCAGTACTTC
TRBJ2-7 12 . . TRBV7-9 CASSLGGYEQHF TGTGCCAGCAGCTTAGGCGGCTACGAGCAGCACTTC
TRBJ1-2 14 . . TRBV6-5 CASSELMGANGYTF TGTGCCAGCAGTGAACTAATGGGGGCGAATGGCTACACCTTC
TRBJ2-5 13 TRBD2 . TRBV6-1 CASRMGGQETQYF TGTGCCAGCAGGATGGGGGGGCAAGAGACCCAGTACTTC
TRBJ2-5 16 TRBD1 once TRBV5-4 CASSLVGTGTQETQYF TGTGCCAGCAGCTTGGTTGGGACAGGGACTCAAGAGACCCAGTACTTC
TRBJ2-7 15 . few TRBV25-1 CASNADAGKSYEQYF TGTGCCAGCAACGCCGACGCGGGAAAGTCCTACGAGCAGTACTTC
TRBJ1-2 15 . few TRBV4-1 CASSQWAPANYGYTF TGCGCCAGCAGCCAATGGGCGCCTGCTAACTATGGCTACACCTTC
TRBJ1-2 14 TRBD1 . TRBV9 CASRHRGPGNGYTF TGTGCCAGCAGGCACAGGGGGCCTGGGAATGGCTACACCTTC
TRBJ1-1 15 . . TRBV2 CASSHRLTMNTEAFF TGTGCCAGCAGTCACCGACTGACGATGAACACTGAAGCTTTCTTT
TRBJ1-2 13 TRBD1 . TRBV20-1 CSAGTGENYGYTF TGCAGTGCCGGGACAGGGGAAAACTATGGCTACACCTTC
TRBJ1-2 15 . few TRBV7-9 CASRYGLKTNYGYTF TGCGCCAGCAGGTACGGACTGAAGACCAACTATGGCTACACCTTC
TRBJ1-6 15 TRBD1 few TRBV2 CASIRDRGANSPLHF TGTGCCAGCATCAGGGACAGGGGAGCGAATTCACCCCTCCACTTT
TRBJ2-5 14 . . TRBV20-1 CSAAGQTPMGTQYF TGCAGTGCTGCGGGACAGACCCCCATGGGGACCCAGTACTTC
TRBJ2-7 15 TRBD1 few TRBV14 CASSQTGTGIYEQYF TGTGCCAGCAGCCAAACCGGGACAGGGATCTACGAGCAGTACTTC
TRBJ2-7 15 TRBD1 . TRBV7-2 CASSIRDRTSSEQYF TGTGCCAGTAGTATCCGGGACAGAACGTCAAGCGAGCAGTACTTC
TRBJ1-1 12 . few TRBV10-3 CAISDQPTEAFF TGTGCCATCAGTGATCAGCCCACTGAAGCTTTCTTT
TRBJ1-1 15 TRBD1 . TRBV9 CASSQARDRGVKAFF TGTGCCAGCAGCCAAGCCCGGGACAGGGGTGTTAAGGCTTTCTTT
TRBJ1-4 12 TRBD1 . TRBV29-1 CSSGQKSEKLFF TGCAGCTCGGGACAGAAAAGTGAAAAACTGTTTTTT
TRBJ2-7 14 . . TRBV7-2 CASSFLKRSYEQYF TGTGCCAGCAGCTTCCTCAAACGGAGCTACGAGCAGTACTTC
TRBJ1-5 13 . many TRBV7-6 CASSPIGWEPQHF TGTGCCAGCAGCCCCATAGGGTGGGAGCCCCAGCATTTT
TRBJ2-7 12 TRBD1 few TRBV7-9 CASIGDSYEQYF TGTGCCAGCATAGGGGACAGCTACGAGCAGTACTTC
TRBJ1-4 14 . . TRBV12-3/TRBV12-4 CASSPGQSNEKLFF TGTGCCAGCAGTCCCGGACAGAGTAATGAAAAACTGTTTTTT